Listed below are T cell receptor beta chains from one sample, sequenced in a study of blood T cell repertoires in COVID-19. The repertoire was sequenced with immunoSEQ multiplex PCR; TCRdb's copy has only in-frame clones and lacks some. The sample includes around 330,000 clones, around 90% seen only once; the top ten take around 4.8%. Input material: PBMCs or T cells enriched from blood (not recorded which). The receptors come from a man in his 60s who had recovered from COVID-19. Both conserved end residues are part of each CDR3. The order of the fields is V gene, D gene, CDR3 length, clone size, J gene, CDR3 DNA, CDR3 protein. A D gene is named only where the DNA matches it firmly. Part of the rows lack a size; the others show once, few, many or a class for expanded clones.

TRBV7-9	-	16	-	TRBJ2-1	TGTGCCAGCAGCTCCGCTGGACAAAAGAGCTACAATGAGCAGTTCTTC	CASSSAGQKSYNEQFF
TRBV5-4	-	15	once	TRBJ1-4	TGTGCCAGCAGCCCCCAGGGTACAGCTAATGAAAAACTGTTTTTT	CASSPQGTANEKLFF
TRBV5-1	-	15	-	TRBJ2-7	TGCGCCAGCAGCGTGACAGGTCGACGCTCCTACGAGCAGTACTTC	CASSVTGRRSYEQYF
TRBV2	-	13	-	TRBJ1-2	TGTGCCAGCAGGGAGGATCCTAACTATGGCTACACCTTC	CASREDPNYGYTF
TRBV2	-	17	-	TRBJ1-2	TGTGCCAGCAGTCTAACCGGGACTCCTCTTTATAACTATGGCTACACCTTC	CASSLTGTPLYNYGYTF
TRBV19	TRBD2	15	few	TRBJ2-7	TGTGCCAGTAGTAGAGGACTAGCCACCGCGAGCGAGCAGTACTTC	CASSRGLATASEQYF
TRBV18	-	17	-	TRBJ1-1	TGTGCCAGCTCGAACCAGATGCTAGGAGCCCGGAACACTGAAGCTTTCTTT	CASSNQMLGARNTEAFF
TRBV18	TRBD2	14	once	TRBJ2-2	TGTGCCAGCTCAACAACTAGCGATGGCGAGGAGCTGTTTTTT	CASSTTSDGEELFF
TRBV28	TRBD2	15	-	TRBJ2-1	TGTGCCAGCAGTCCCGGGACTAGCGGGAGTAGTGAGCAGTTCTTC	CASSPGTSGSSEQFF
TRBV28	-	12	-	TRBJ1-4	TGTGCCAGCAGCACGGGTAATGAAAAACTGTTTTTT	CASSTGNEKLFF
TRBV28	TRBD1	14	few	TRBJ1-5	TGTGCCAGCAGTTTAATACAGGGGAGGCAGCCCCAGCATTTT	CASSLIQGRQPQHF
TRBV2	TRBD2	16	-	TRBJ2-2	TGTGCCAGCAGTTTGGGACTAGCGGGAGACACCGGGGAGCTGTTTTTT	CASSLGLAGDTGELFF
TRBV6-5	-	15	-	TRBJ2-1	TGTGCCAGCAGTTCCATCGGGATAACGGACGATGAGCAGTTCTTC	CASSSIGITDDEQFF
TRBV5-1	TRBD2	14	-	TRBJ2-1	TGCGCCAGCAGCTTGGTGGCGGGAGCCAATGAGCAGTTCTTC	CASSLVAGANEQFF
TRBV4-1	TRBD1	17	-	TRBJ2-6	TGCGCCAGCAGCCAAGTTACAGGGGGCACTGGGGCCAACGTCCTGACTTTC	CASSQVTGGTGANVLTF
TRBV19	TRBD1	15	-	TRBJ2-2	TGTGCCAGTAGTAAGGACAGGGAGTATTTCGGGGAGCTGTTTTTT	CASSKDREYFGELFF
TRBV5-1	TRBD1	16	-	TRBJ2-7	TGCGCCAGCAGCTTGGTCTGGACAGGGCGTACCTACGAGCAGTACTTC	CASSLVWTGRTYEQYF
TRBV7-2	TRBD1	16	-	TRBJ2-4	TGTGCCAGCAGCCCGGACAGGGGTATAGCCAAAAACATTCAGTACTTC	CASSPDRGIAKNIQYF
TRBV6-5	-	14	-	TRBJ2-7	TGTGCCAGCAGGAACCCCGGGGGATCCTACGAGCAGTACTTC	CASRNPGGSYEQYF
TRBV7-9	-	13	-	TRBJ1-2	TGTGCCAGCAGCTTATCGGGGGTCTATGGCTACACCTTC	CASSLSGVYGYTF
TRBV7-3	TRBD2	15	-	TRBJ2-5	TGTGCCAGCAGCTTAGGACTAGCGGCACAAGAGACCCAGTACTTC	CASSLGLAAQETQYF
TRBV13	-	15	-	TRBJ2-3	TGTGCCAGCAGCTTAATCGGGGGAAGATCAGATACGCAGTATTTT	CASSLIGGRSDTQYF
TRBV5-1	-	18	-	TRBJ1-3	TGCGCCAGCGGAGAAGACCCACAGGGAACCCTATCTGGAAACACCATATATTTT	CASGEDPQGTLSGNTIYF
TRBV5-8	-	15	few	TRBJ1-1	TGTGCCAGCAGCGTAGTACAGGGACAGAACACTGAAGCTTTCTTT	CASSVVQGQNTEAFF
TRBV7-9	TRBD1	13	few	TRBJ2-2	TGTGCCAGCAGCTCGGACAGGGTCGGGGAGCTGTTTTTT	CASSSDRVGELFF
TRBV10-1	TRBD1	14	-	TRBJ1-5	TGCGCCAGCCGCCCCGACAGGGACAATCAGCCCCAGCATTTT	CASRPDRDNQPQHF
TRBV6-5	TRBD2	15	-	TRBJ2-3	TGTGCCAGCAGACCTAGCGGGGGAGGCACAGATACGCAGTATTTT	CASRPSGGGTDTQYF
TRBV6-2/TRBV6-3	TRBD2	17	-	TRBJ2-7	TGTGCCAGCAGTGGGGGACTAGCGGGAGCCGGCTCCTACGAGCAGTACTTC	CASSGGLAGAGSYEQYF
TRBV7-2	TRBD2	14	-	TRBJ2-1	TGTGCCAGCAGCTTATCCCTCACCGCGGGACTAGGTTTCTTC	CASSLSLTAGLGFF
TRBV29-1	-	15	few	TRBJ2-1	TGCAGCGTTGGGGGCCCGGGAGCCCCCTACAATGAGCAGTTCTTC	CSVGGPGAPYNEQFF
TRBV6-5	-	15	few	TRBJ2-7	TGTGCCAGCAGTTGGTTAGCGGAAACACCCTACGAGCAGTACTTC	CASSWLAETPYEQYF
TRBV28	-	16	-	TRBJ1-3	TGTGCCAGCAGTTCCTCAGGGCAAGCTTTCGGAAACACCATATATTTT	CASSSSGQAFGNTIYF
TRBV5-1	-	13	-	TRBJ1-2	TGCGCCAGCAGCTTGGTAGGGGGAACTGGCTACACCTTC	CASSLVGGTGYTF
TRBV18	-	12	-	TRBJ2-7	TGTGCCAGCTCACCTTCAATCTACGAGCAGTACTTC	CASSPSIYEQYF
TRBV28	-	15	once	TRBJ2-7	TGTGCCAGCAGTTTAGTGGTAAGGGGCCCCTACGAGCAGTACTTC	CASSLVVRGPYEQYF
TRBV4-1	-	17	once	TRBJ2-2	TGCGCCAGCAGCCAGAGGACAGCCCTTATGAGCACCGGGGAGCTGTTTTTT	CASSQRTALMSTGELFF
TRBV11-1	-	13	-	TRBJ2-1	TGTGCCAGCAGCGGGAGCTCCTACAATGAGCAGTTCTTC	CASSGSSYNEQFF